Following are 30 T cell receptor beta chains from one sample sequenced in a study of T cell responses to AZD1222 COVID-19 vaccine. Sequenced by immunoSEQ multiplex PCR; TCRdb stores in-frame clones only, minus some. The repertoire holds under 95,000 clones, with about nine tenths as singletons. The sample in question was peripheral blood, obtained on day 0 of AZD1222 vaccination. The origin of the receptors is an adult in good health.

In this sample, this clone turned up a few times. CDR3 region: CASSLGTTKNTEAFF. The CDR3 nucleotides read TGTGCCAGCAGCTTGGGGACAACTAAGAACACTGAAGCTTTCTTT. The J gene is TRBJ1-1, the V gene TRBV5-8; a possible D gene is TRBD1 (5 bases). The CDR3 is 15 amino acids. Between the trimmed V and J ends, which lost 0 bases and 1 base, there was a span of 10 bases. From germline, CDR1 is SGHTS and CDR2 YDEGEE.

The chain links TRBV3-1 (or the pseudogene TRBV3-2) to TRBJ2-2; a weak D match, TRBD1 (5 bases). The CDR3 is 15 residues long. Trimming pared 1 base from V and 4 bases from J, leaving 10 bases between. Looked up from germline, CDR1 is LGHDT and CDR2 is YNNKEL (reference sequence). The CDR3 DNA follows: TGTGCCAGCAGCCAAGGTACAGGAGCCACCGGGGAGCTGTTTTTT. This encodes CASSQGTGATGELFF.

V gene TRBV19 combines with J gene TRBJ2-7; TRBD1 aligns across 8 bases. Germline CDR1 is LNHDA and CDR2 is SQIVND (reference sequence). The CDR3 covers 13 residues. J was trimmed by 6 bases and V by 6 bases; bases with no gene match: 7. The CDR3 bases are TGTGCCAGTAGAAAGGACAGGGCTGGCGAGCAGTACTTC. Amino acids: CASRKDRAGEQYF.

The chain recombines TRBV5-6 with TRBJ1-1; TRBD1 matches 10 bases. V lost 2 bases, J lost 5 bases, and 9 bases stayed unmatched. The CDR3 is 16 residues long. Per germline, CDR1 SGHDT and CDR2 YYEEEE. In DNA, the CDR3 is TGTGCCAGCAGCTTCGCCGGGACAGGGGTTGGGACTGAAGCTTTCTTT. It is translated as CASSFAGTGVGTEAFF.

This clone occurred once. The V and J genes are TRBV21-1 and TRBJ1-5; the D call TRBD1 from the table was never checked on the DNA. TRBV21-1 is a pseudogene segment. The CDR3 runs to 18 residues. CDR3 amino acids: CASSPRDRVFYSNQPQHF. The DNA for the CDR3 is TGTGCCAGCAGCCCGCGGGACAGGGTCTTCTATAGCAATCAGCCCCAGCATTTT.

V and J are TRBV6-2 or TRBV6-3 and TRBJ2-2; 8 nucleotides agree with TRBD1. Germline assignment: CDR1 MNHEY and CDR2 SVGEGT. This CDR3 comprises 17 residues. V lost 2 bases, J lost 0 bases, and 5 bases stayed unmatched. The CDR3 bases are TGTGCCAGCAGTTACGCTCCAGGGGGCCCGAACACCGGGGAGCTGTTTTTT. Translated: CASSYAPGGPNTGELFF.

This chain connects TRBV6-5 to TRBJ1-5, with TRBD1 identical over 10 bases. Germline V gives CDR1 MNHEY, CDR2 SVGAGI. CDR3 length: 14 amino acids. V trimming: 10 bases; J trimming: 4 bases; junction bases outside the gene matches: 7. The CDR3 nucleotides read TGTGCCACCGGGGACAGGGGAATGAATCAGCCCCAGCATTTT. It codes for CATGDRGMNQPQHF.

This clone came up once. This rearrangement joins TRBV2 to TRBJ1-4, with 9 bases identical to TRBD1. The CDR3 extends over 15 amino acids. From germline, CDR1 is SNHLY and CDR2 FYNNEI. Unmatched junction bases numbered 6, after V lost 6 bases and J lost 4 bases. The CDR3 loop is CASREQGARNEKLFF. The CDR3 region has the DNA TGTGCCAGCAGGGAACAGGGGGCGCGTAATGAAAAACTGTTTTTT.

The chain links TRBV25-1 to TRBJ2-3; D call uncertain. The germline gives CDR1 MGHDK, CDR2 SYGVNS. Trimming removed 1 base at V and 6 bases at J, with 2 bases between. CDR3 length: 11 residues. CDR3 bases: TGTGCCAGCAGTGAATTGGATACGCAGTATTTT. It codes for CASSELDTQYF.

The chain recombines TRBV2 with TRBJ2-1; D call uncertain. V shed 10 bases and J shed 5 bases, with 21 bases lying between them. The CDR3 is 15 amino acids. CDR1 and CDR2 (germline): SNHLY, FYNNEI. The CDR3 region has the DNA TGTGCCACCAAAGAGTATGCTCAACCCAACAATGAGCAGTTCTTC. This gives the protein CATKEYAQPNNEQFF.

The gene calls are TRBV7-2 and TRBJ2-7, with 7 bases identical to TRBD1. The germline CDR1 and CDR2 sequences are SGHTA and FQGNSA. Germline trimming cut 1 base from V and 1 base from J; bases unmatched to any gene: 7. This CDR3 region has 16 residues. The DNA for the CDR3 is TGTGCCAGCAGCTTAGGCTTTGCAGGGGGTTCCTACGAGCAGTACTTC. As protein: CASSLGFAGGSYEQYF. Full variable domain (outside the CDR3, taken from reference TRBV7-2 and TRBJ2-7): GAGVSQSPSNKVTEKGKDVELRCDPISGHTALYWYRQSLGQGLEFLIYFQGNSAPDKSGLPSDRFSAERTGGSVSTLTIQRTQQEDSAVYLCASSLGFAGGSYEQYFGPGTRLTVT.

The rearrangement joins TRBV20-1 to TRBJ2-1, with a tentative D call TRBD1 (6 bases). Germline V gene sequence: CDR1 DFQATT, CDR2 SNEGSKA (reference sequence). The CDR3 has 11 amino acids. Trimming pared 4 bases from V and 15 bases from J, leaving 16 bases between. The CDR3 protein is CSATAGTRRFF. The CDR3 bases are TGCAGTGCTACCGCCGGGACAAGGCGGTTCTTC.

The rearrangement uses TRBV19 and TRBJ1-2; D call uncertain. CDR1 and CDR2 (germline): LNHDA, SQIVND (reference sequence). The ends were cut back, 1 base at V and 9 bases at J, with 9 bases in the middle. The CDR3 is 12 residues long. The CDR3 sequence: CASSIGRGSYTF. The CDR3 nucleotides read TGTGCCAGTAGTATAGGTCGGGGAAGCTACACCTTC. Together with reference TRBV19 and TRBJ1-2, the CDR3 gives the full variable domain: DGGITQSPKYLFRKEGQNVTLSCEQNLNHDAMYWYRQDPGQGLRLIYYSQIVNDFQKGDIAEGYSVSREKKESFPLTVTSAQKNPTAFYLCASSIGRGSYTFGSGTRLTVV.

The chain carries TRBV11-2 and TRBJ2-5; a weak D match, TRBD1 (8 bases). V was cut by 4 bases and J by 4 bases, with 25 bases left in between. Germline V CDR1 and CDR2: SGHAT, FQNNGV. This CDR3 has 18 residues. This CDR3 is CASSSLFRTGREAETQYF. The CDR3 DNA reads TGTGCCAGCAGCTCCCTGTTTCGGACAGGGAGGGAGGCAGAGACCCAGTACTTC.

This clone showed up just once. V and J are TRBV7-9 and TRBJ1-1, with D perhaps TRBD1 (5 bases). V lost 5 bases to trimming and J lost 8 bases, with 18 bases between them. CDR1 and CDR2 from the germline V gene are SEHNR and FQNEAQ (reference sequence). The CDR3 length is 14 residues. CDR3 sequence reads: CASSARGAPPEAFF. The CDR3 DNA follows: TGTGCCAGCAGCGCCCGCGGGGCACCCCCCGAAGCTTTCTTT.

The CDR3, as DNA: TGTGCCAGCAGCTTCCAGGGCTTTGAAGCTTTCTTT. Amino acid sequence: CASSFQGFEAFF. V and J are TRBV5-4 and TRBJ1-1; possible D gene TRBD1, 5 bases. Germline V CDR1 and CDR2: SGHNT, YYREEE (reference sequence). The CDR3 is 12 residues long. The ends were cut back, 2 bases at V and 7 bases at J, with 9 bases in the middle.

V is TRBV6-2 or TRBV6-3 and J is TRBJ1-6, with D unclear. The V and J ends lost 4 bases and 3 bases respectively, with 19 bases between them. The CDR3 has 18 residues. Germline V CDR1 and CDR2: MNHEY, SVGEGT. The CDR3 spells CASSSNALGGSYNSPLHF. In DNA, the CDR3 is TGTGCCAGCAGTTCCAACGCGTTGGGCGGAAGCTATAATTCACCCCTCCACTTT.

The CDR3 DNA sequence: TGTGCCAGCAGCTTACACGCGAACACTGAAGCTTTCTTT. The encoded protein is CASSLHANTEAFF. The V call is TRBV27, the J call TRBJ1-1, with D uncertain. The CDR3 runs 13 residues. Germline V gives CDR1 MNHEY, CDR2 SMNVEV (reference sequence). Between the trimmed V and J ends, which lost 6 bases and 1 base, there was a span of 9 bases.

J is TRBJ1-1 and V is TRBV6-5; TRBD1 agrees at 9 bases. CDR3 size: 15 residues. Germline CDR1 reads MNHEY; CDR2 reads SVGAGI. J gave up 6 bases and V 0 bases, and 5 bases lay outside the gene matches. CDR3 protein: CASSYSGDRASEAFF. The CDR3 DNA sequence: TGTGCCAGCAGTTACTCGGGGGACAGGGCCTCTGAAGCTTTCTTT.

This chain connects TRBV6-9 to TRBJ1-4; maybe TRBD1 (6 bases). Germline V gene sequence: CDR1 MNHGY, CDR2 SVAAGI. The CDR3 runs to 17 residues. V was trimmed by 0 bases and J by 7 bases, leaving 18 bases between them. CDR3 bases: TGTGCCAGCAGTTATTCAGTAGGGGGGGGAATGGGTGAAAAACTGTTTTTT. Its protein is CASSYSVGGGMGEKLFF.

Here the CDR3 DNA reads TGTGCCAGCAGCCAAGCCTACTCCTACAATGAGCAGTTCTTC. Its protein is CASSQAYSYNEQFF. The genes are TRBV14 and TRBJ2-1; D uncertain. The CDR3 is 14 residues long. Per germline, CDR1 SGHDN and CDR2 FVKESK. V was trimmed by 1 base and J by 0 bases, leaving 4 bases between them. The full variable domain, rest sourced from reference TRBV14 and TRBJ2-1, is EAGVTQFPSHSVIEKGQTVTLRCDPISGHDNLYWYRRVMGKEIKFLLHFVKESKQDESGMPNNRFLAERTGGTYSTLKVQPAELEDSGVYFCASSQAYSYNEQFFGPGTRLTVL.

This rearrangement joins TRBV25-1 to TRBJ1-3, with D maybe TRBD1 (6 bases). The V gene's germline CDR1 is MGHDK and CDR2 SYGVNS. V was pared by 2 bases and J by 0 bases, with 8 bases between. The CDR3 contains 15 residues. The CDR3 region is CASSEGGFSGNTIYF. CDR3 DNA: TGTGCCAGCAGTGAAGGGGGCTTCTCTGGAAACACCATATATTTT. Together with reference TRBV25-1 and TRBJ1-3, the CDR3 gives the full variable domain: EADIYQTPRYLVIGTGKKITLECSQTMGHDKMYWYQQDPGMELHLIHYSYGVNSTEKGDLSSESTVSRIRTEHFPLTLESARPSHTSQYLCASSEGGFSGNTIYFGEGSWLTVV.

This chain joins TRBV10-3 and TRBJ1-2; weak D call: TRBD1 (5 bases). V was clipped by 6 bases and J by 8 bases, with 19 bases between them. The CDR3 totals 14 residues. Germline V gene lookup returns CDR1 ENHRY and CDR2 SYGVKD. The CDR3 DNA follows: TGTGCCATCAGGAGTGGAGTGGGGGGTGCGGGCTACACCTTC. It codes for CAIRSGVGGAGYTF.

CDR3 residues: CASSPGTGPTNEQFF. In nucleotides, the CDR3 is TGTGCCAGCTCACCCGGGACGGGCCCGACCAATGAGCAGTTCTTC. The J gene is TRBJ2-1, the V gene TRBV18, with D perhaps TRBD1 or TRBD2 (5 bases each). V lost 3 bases, J lost 6 bases, and 15 bases lay in between. Looked up from germline, CDR1 is KGHSH and CDR2 is LQKENI. The CDR3 is 15 residues long.

This chain connects TRBV11-2 to TRBJ1-4; 9 nucleotides align to TRBD1. After removal of 6 bases from V and 8 bases from J, the junction contained 10 bases not matched to a gene. There are 15 residues in the CDR3. Germline CDR1 reads SGHAT; CDR2 reads FQNNGV. CDR3 sequence (DNA): TGTGCCAGCAGAGAAAGGACAGGGGCAAGGGAAAAACTGTTTTTT. As protein: CASRERTGAREKLFF.

V usage is TRBV5-1 and J usage is TRBJ2-1; D is unclear. This CDR3 contains 14 residues. Trimming pared 4 bases from V and 12 bases from J, leaving 20 bases between. The V gene's germline CDR1 is SGHRS and CDR2 YFSETQ. CDR3 in DNA: TGCGCCAGCAGCACCCGAAAGTTGGGAATGGGGCAGTTCTTC. Its translation: CASSTRKLGMGQFF.

V gene TRBV10-3 combines with J gene TRBJ2-3; TRBD2 aligns across 12 bases. This CDR3 has 16 amino acids. J was trimmed by 0 bases and V by 10 bases; bases with no gene match: 8. Per the germline V gene, CDR1 is ENHRY and CDR2 is SYGVKD. CDR3 sequence reads: CANAGTSGSSTDTQYF. The CDR3 DNA follows: TGTGCCAACGCCGGGACTAGCGGGTCTAGCACAGATACGCAGTATTTT.

The chain employs TRBV2 and TRBJ1-1; D gene unclear. The V gene lost 4 bases and the J gene lost 6 bases, with 9 bases spanning the gap. The CDR3 has 12 amino acids. Germline CDR1 and CDR2: SNHLY and FYNNEI. Written as DNA, the CDR3 is TGTGCCAGCAGTGGGTCCCACCCTGAAGCTTTCTTT. Its protein is CASSGSHPEAFF.

The CDR3 DNA reads as TGTGCCAGCAGCCCCGGAGGGTCCTACAATGAGCAGTTCTTC. Protein sequence: CASSPGGSYNEQFF. The rearrangement uses TRBV4-2 and TRBJ2-1; D is possibly TRBD2 (6 bases). Trimming cost V 4 bases and J 1 base, with 8 bases left between them. Looked up from germline, CDR1 is LGHNA and CDR2 is YNFKEQ. This CDR3 has 14 residues.

The V and J genes are TRBV3-1 (or the pseudogene TRBV3-2) and TRBJ1-2; D gene unclear. V lost 1 base, J lost 11 bases, and 14 bases lay in between. CDR1 and CDR2 (germline): LGHDT, YNNKEL (reference sequence). The CDR3 totals 13 residues. CDR3 nucleotides: TGTGCCAGCAGCCAAGTTACCTGGAACGGATACACCTTC. Translated: CASSQVTWNGYTF.